This T cell receptor (beta chain) was captured in a study of T cells in tuberculosis. Here immunoSEQ multiplex PCR was the method, and the copy in TCRdb shows in-frame clones only, minus some. The sample consists of fewer than 45,000 clones, 90% to 95% of them appearing once. CDR1 and CDR2 (germline): MNHEY, SVGAGI. The CDR3 sequence is 15 residues long. Trimming cost V 2 bases and J 8 bases; bases outside gene matches: 9. This sequence joins TRBV6-5 and TRBJ2-1, with TRBD2 matching 7 bases. Sequenced sample: PBMCs. This TCR was recovered from a donor aged 10-35 years with latent tuberculosis or without tuberculosis infection. The CDR3 DNA follows: TGTGCCAGCAGTTACCACTTCGGGGGAGGGGATGAGCAGTTCTTC. It is translated as CASSYHFGGGDEQFF.